This T cell receptor beta chain was captured in a study of cytomegalovirus exposure and HLA in healthy donors. Overall study findings and caveats: Many donors shared some public TCRs, even though most TCR sequences were rare.

In germline, CDR1 is SGHAT, CDR2 FQNNGV. V dropped 7 bases and J dropped 0 bases, with 13 bases sitting between them. The CDR3 extends over 14 amino acids. The study ran its PCR with 60 Vbeta and 13 Jbeta primers. Per the authors' pipeline: Per a later analysis, the number of unique TCR beta chains was around 80 million, of which about 11 million were shared. Some clones are missing from TCRdb's copy, which holds only in-frame ones; the method was immunoSEQ multiplex PCR. The V and J calls and clone size were taken over from that table, and D and trimming were inferred from the DNA. In the table there are over 75,000 clones, roughly four fifths of which are singletons. This clone was picked up one time. Its antigen remains unidentified.

This rearrangement joins TRBV11-2 to TRBJ2-7; a weak D match, TRBD1 (5 bases). The sequence was collected from a man younger than 45 in good health and CMV-seropositive. Sequenced material: PBMCs. The DNA for the CDR3 is TGTGCCAGCAACAAGGGGTCCTCCTCCTACGAGCAGTACTTC. Protein product: CASNKGSSSYEQYF.